Shown below are 9 T cell receptor beta chains from a single sample sequenced in a study of blood T cell repertoires in COVID-19. The repertoire was sequenced with immunoSEQ multiplex PCR; TCRdb's copy has only in-frame clones and lacks some. The sample includes more than 60,000 clones, around 80% of them seen just once. The sample taken for sequencing was peripheral blood. These receptors came from a man between 60 and 70 years old with acute or convalescent COVID-19.

The chain links TRBV21-1 to TRBJ2-1; TRBD2, the D gene given by the table, was not confirmed from the DNA. TRBV21-1 is tagged as a pseudogene. This CDR3 is 14 amino acids long. Here the CDR3 DNA reads TGTGCCAGCAGAGGCGGGAGGTCCTACAATGAGCAGTTCTTC. It is translated as CASRGGRSYNEQFF.

The chain carries TRBV7-2 and TRBJ1-3, with D tentatively TRBD1 (5 bases). The CDR3 consists of 14 residues. V dropped 4 bases and J dropped 6 bases, with 13 bases sitting between them. Per germline, CDR1 SGHTA and CDR2 FQGNSA. The CDR3 DNA is TGTGCCAGCAGCTCGAGACAGCTTTCAAACACCATATATTTT. It encodes CASSSRQLSNTIYF. The full variable domain, completed using reference TRBV7-2 and TRBJ1-3, is GAGVSQSPSNKVTEKGKDVELRCDPISGHTALYWYRQSLGQGLEFLIYFQGNSAPDKSGLPSDRFSAERTGGSVSTLTIQRTQQEDSAVYLCASSSRQLSNTIYFGEGSWLTVV.

Written as DNA, the CDR3 is TGTGCCAGCAGCACGACAGGGGCTATCTATGGCTACACCTTC. It codes for CASSTTGAIYGYTF. This rearrangement joins TRBV5-4 to TRBJ1-2; TRBD1 aligns across 8 bases. J was trimmed by 4 bases and V by 4 bases; bases with no gene match: 6. The CDR3 extends over 14 amino acids. The germline CDR1 and CDR2 sequences are SGHNT and YYREEE (reference sequence). The full variable domain, rest sourced from reference TRBV5-4 and TRBJ1-2, is ETGVTQSPTHLIKTRGQQVTLRCSSQSGHNTVSWYQQALGQGPQFIFQYYREEENGRGNFPPRFSGLQFPNYSSELNVNALELDDSALYLCASSTTGAIYGYTFGSGTRLTVV.

The gene calls are TRBV30 and TRBJ1-5, with D possibly being TRBD1 (6 bases). Between the trimmed V and J ends, which lost 4 bases and 3 bases, there was a span of 10 bases. Germline-derived CDR1 and CDR2 are GTSNPN and SVGIG (reference sequence). The CDR3 contains 13 residues. CDR3 bases: TGTGCCTGGAACTCAGGGGACAATCAGCCCCAGCATTTT. The encoded protein is CAWNSGDNQPQHF.

This sequence joins TRBV19 and TRBJ1-1; 8 bases line up with TRBD1. V shed 5 bases, J shed 2 bases, and the junction held 10 bases outside the gene matches. The CDR3 contains 16 residues. Germline CDR1 reads LNHDA; CDR2 reads SQIVND (reference sequence). This CDR3 is CASSGRQGTANTEAFF. In DNA, the CDR3 is TGTGCCAGTAGTGGCAGACAGGGGACGGCAAACACTGAAGCTTTCTTT.

This clone was seen a handful of times. Other DNA sequences from this sample encode an identical CDR3 as well. The chain carries TRBV28 and TRBJ2-3; TRBD2 aligns across 10 bases. The J segment lost 6 bases and the V segment lost 5 bases, leaving 2 bases of the junction unmatched. The length of the CDR3 is 13 residues. The V gene's germline CDR1 is MDHEN and CDR2 SYDVKM. The CDR3 DNA reads TGTGCCAGCAGTCTAGCGGGAGCTGATACGCAGTATTTT. This gives the protein CASSLAGADTQYF.

The chain combines TRBV27 with TRBJ1-6, with D perhaps TRBD1 (5 bases). This CDR3 region has 16 residues. Germline V lookup: CDR1 MNHEY, CDR2 SMNVEV (reference sequence). Trimming removed 6 bases from V and 0 bases from J, with 12 bases in between. CDR3 DNA sequence: TGTGCCAGCAGAATACAGGTGATCTCCTATAATTCACCCCTCCACTTT. Amino acids: CASRIQVISYNSPLHF.

Written as DNA, the CDR3 is TGTGCCAGCAGCGGACTGACAGGGGGGGACACTGAAGCTTTCTTT. This encodes CASSGLTGGDTEAFF. The rearrangement uses TRBV9 and TRBJ1-1; 9 nucleotides match TRBD1. This CDR3 comprises 15 residues. CDR1 SGDLS and CDR2 YYNGEE come from the germline V gene. The trim removed 3 bases at V and 3 bases at J, leaving 6 bases unmatched.

This clone was found once. This chain joins TRBV12-3 or TRBV12-4 and TRBJ2-5; 8 bases match TRBD1. The CDR3 length is 13 residues. V shed 6 bases and J 5 bases; nucleotides not matched to a gene: 5. The CDR3 spells CASSHGQGETQYF. The CDR3 DNA reads TGTGCCAGCAGCCATGGACAGGGCGAGACCCAGTACTTC.